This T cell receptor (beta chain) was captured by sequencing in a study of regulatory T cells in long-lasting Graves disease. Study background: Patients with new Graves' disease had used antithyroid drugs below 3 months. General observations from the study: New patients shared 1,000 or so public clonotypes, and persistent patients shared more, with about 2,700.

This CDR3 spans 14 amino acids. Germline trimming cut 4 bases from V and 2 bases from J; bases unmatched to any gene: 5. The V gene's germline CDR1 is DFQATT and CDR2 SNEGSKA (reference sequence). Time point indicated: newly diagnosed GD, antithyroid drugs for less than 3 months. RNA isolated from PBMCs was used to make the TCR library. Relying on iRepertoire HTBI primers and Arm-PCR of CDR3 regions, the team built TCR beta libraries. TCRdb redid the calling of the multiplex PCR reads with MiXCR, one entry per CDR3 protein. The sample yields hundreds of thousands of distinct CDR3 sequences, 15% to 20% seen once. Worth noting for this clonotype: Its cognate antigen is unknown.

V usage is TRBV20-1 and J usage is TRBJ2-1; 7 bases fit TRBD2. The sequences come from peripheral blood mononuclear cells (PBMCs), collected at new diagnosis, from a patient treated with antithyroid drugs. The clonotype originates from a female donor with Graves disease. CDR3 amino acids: CSAILAVAYNEQFF. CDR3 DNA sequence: TGCAGTGCTATCCTAGCGGTCGCCTACAATGAGCAGTTCTTC.